This T cell receptor beta chain was sequenced in a study of T cells in Graves' hyperthyroidism and ophthalmopathy. This clonotype has at least ten counts. Germline V gene lookup returns CDR1 SGHAT and CDR2 FQNNGV. This CDR3 comprises 15 residues. V dropped 0 bases and J dropped 0 bases, with 6 bases sitting between them. There were TCR beta CDR3 regions amplified from RNA transcripts. Primed by the HTBI set, a first-round RT-PCR was run on the TCR CDR3. TCRdb passed the multiplex PCR reads through MiXCR, listing each CDR3 protein once. The sample shows hundreds of thousands of distinct CDR3 sequences, roughly an eighth of them seen only once.

Sequencing was carried out using blood. This chain uses TRBV11-2 with TRBJ1-3; no firm D call. The clonotype comes from a woman aged 40 to 50 with Graves' ophthalmopathy. CDR3 protein: CASSLDRSSGNTIYF. DNA for the CDR3: TGTGCCAGCAGCTTAGACAGAAGCTCTGGAAACACCATATATTTT.